The 7 T cell receptor beta chains presented below share a single source sample, sequenced in a study of blood T cell repertoires in COVID-19. Assay: immunoSEQ multiplex PCR; the TCRdb copy retains only in-frame clones and omits some. The table lists roughly 200,000 clones, roughly 80% of them singletons, with roughly 7.9% in the top ten. Sample: peripheral blood. Receptors were obtained from a woman older than 75 with acute or convalescent COVID-19.

The V gene is TRBV7-9, the J gene TRBJ2-7, with 8 bases lining up with TRBD1. Looked up from germline, CDR1 is SEHNR and CDR2 is FQNEAQ (reference sequence). V lost 5 bases, J lost 5 bases, and 8 bases stayed unmatched. The CDR3 covers 14 residues. In DNA form, the CDR3 reads TGTGCCAGCAGCCCGGACAGGGAGGCTGACGAGCAGTACTTC. It codes for CASSPDREADEQYF.

The rearrangement uses TRBV24-1 and TRBJ2-3; 12 nucleotides line up with TRBD2. The V gene's germline CDR1 is KGHDR and CDR2 SFDVKD. CDR3 size: 16 residues. V dropped 3 bases and J dropped 6; count of bases not matched to a gene: 6. CDR3 nucleotides: TGTGCCACCAGTGATCTGACTAGCGGGAGCGGGGATACGCAGTATTTT. It specifies CATSDLTSGSGDTQYF.

The V and J genes are TRBV10-2 and TRBJ2-1; TRBD2 matches 11 bases. Germline trimming cut 3 bases from V and 7 bases from J; bases unmatched to any gene: 11. The CDR3 has 17 residues. Germline V gene sequence: CDR1 WSHSY, CDR2 SAAADI. CDR3 amino acids: CASSDVPSGRFGNEQFF. As DNA, the CDR3 is TGCGCCAGCAGTGATGTTCCTAGCGGGAGGTTTGGGAATGAGCAGTTCTTC.

V is TRBV7-9 and J is TRBJ1-2, with 9 bases fitting TRBD1. The CDR3 runs to 15 residues. CDR1 is SEHNR, CDR2 FQNEAQ, per germline (reference sequence). V dropped 1 base and J dropped 4; count of bases not matched to a gene: 4. Written as DNA, the CDR3 is TGTGCCAGCAGCTTAGGGGACAGGGTTGGCTATGGCTACACCTTC. Protein: CASSLGDRVGYGYTF.

The chain combines TRBV5-1 with TRBJ2-2; D is perhaps TRBD2 (6 bases). Between the trimmed V and J ends, which lost 0 bases and 11 bases, there was a span of 8 bases. CDR1 is SGHRS, CDR2 YFSETQ, per germline. The CDR3 has 12 amino acids. CDR3 nucleotides: TGCGCCAGCAGCTTGGGCGGGACCGAGCTGTTTTTT. Translating it yields CASSLGGTELFF.

The CDR3 nucleotides are TGTGCCAGCAGCCCTCGGACAGGATCCTCAGGGCAGTACTTC. Its protein is CASSPRTGSSGQYF. This chain uses TRBV9 with TRBJ2-7; 7 bases are a match to TRBD1. Germline V gene sequence: CDR1 SGDLS, CDR2 YYNGEE. This CDR3 has 14 amino acids. V lost 4 bases, J lost 9 bases, and 13 bases stayed unmatched.

In this sample, this clone turned up a few times. The rearrangement joins TRBV24-1 to TRBJ2-2, with 7 bases identical to TRBD2. Germline V CDR1 and CDR2: KGHDR, SFDVKD. The CDR3 is made up of 16 amino acids. J gave up 3 bases and V 6 bases, and 9 bases lay outside the gene matches. Written as DNA, the CDR3 is TGTGCCACCAGTCCACCAGCGGGAACATACACCGGGGAGCTGTTTTTT. It yields the protein CATSPPAGTYTGELFF.